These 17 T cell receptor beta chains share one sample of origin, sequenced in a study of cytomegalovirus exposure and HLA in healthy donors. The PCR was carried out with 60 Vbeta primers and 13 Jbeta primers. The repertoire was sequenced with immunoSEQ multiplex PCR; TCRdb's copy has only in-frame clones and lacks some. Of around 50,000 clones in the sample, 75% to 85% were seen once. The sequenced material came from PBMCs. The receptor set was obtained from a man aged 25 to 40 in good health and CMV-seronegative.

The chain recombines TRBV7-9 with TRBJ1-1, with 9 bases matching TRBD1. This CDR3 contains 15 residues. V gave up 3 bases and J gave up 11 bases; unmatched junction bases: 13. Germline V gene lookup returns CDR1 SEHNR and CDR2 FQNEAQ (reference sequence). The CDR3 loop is CASSFRTGVLLDAFF. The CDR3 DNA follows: TGTGCCAGCAGCTTCAGGACAGGGGTCCTGCTGGATGCTTTCTTT. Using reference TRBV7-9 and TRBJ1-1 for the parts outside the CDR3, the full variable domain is DTGVSQNPRHKITKRGQNVTFRCDPISEHNRLYWYRQTLGQGPEFLTYFQNEAQLEKSRLLSDRFSAERPKGSFSTLEIQRTEQGDSAMYLCASSFRTGVLLDAFFGQGTRLTVV.

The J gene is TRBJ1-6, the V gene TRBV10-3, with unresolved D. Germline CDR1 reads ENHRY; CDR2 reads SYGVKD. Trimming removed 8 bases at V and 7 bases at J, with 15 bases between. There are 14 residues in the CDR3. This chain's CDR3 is CAIRPGQVNSPLHF. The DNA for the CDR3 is TGTGCCATCCGGCCTGGGCAGGTGAATTCACCCCTCCACTTT.

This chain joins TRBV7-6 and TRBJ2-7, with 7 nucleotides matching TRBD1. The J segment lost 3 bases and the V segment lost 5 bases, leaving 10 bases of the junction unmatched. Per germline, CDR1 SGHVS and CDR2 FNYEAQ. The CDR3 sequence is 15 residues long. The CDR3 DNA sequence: TGTGCCAGCAGCCTGTCCCCGGGACAGAACTACGAGCAGTACTTC. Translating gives CASSLSPGQNYEQYF.

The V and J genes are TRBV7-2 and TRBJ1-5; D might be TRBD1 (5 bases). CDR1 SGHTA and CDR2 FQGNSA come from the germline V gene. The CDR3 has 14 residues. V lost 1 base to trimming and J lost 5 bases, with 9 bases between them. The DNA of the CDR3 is TGTGCCAGCAGCTTAGGGGGGGGTGATCAGCCCCAGCATTTT. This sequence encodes CASSLGGGDQPQHF.

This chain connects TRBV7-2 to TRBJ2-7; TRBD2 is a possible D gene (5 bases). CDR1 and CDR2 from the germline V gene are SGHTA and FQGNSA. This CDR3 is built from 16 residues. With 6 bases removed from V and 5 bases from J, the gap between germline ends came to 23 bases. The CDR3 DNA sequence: TGTGCCAGCAGACCGGATCGAGGGCGACCTCTTGACGAGCAGTACTTC. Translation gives CASRPDRGRPLDEQYF.

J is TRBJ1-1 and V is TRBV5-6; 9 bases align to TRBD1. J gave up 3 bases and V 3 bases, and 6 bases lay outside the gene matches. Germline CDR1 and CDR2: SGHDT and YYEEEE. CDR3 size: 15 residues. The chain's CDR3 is CASSSSDRGHTEAFF. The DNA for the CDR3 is TGTGCCAGCAGCTCCTCGGACAGGGGCCACACTGAAGCTTTCTTT.

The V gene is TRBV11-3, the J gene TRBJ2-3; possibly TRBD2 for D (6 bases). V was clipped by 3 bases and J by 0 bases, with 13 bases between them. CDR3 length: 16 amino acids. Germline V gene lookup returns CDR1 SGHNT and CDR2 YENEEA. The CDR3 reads CASSFRGTGSTDTQYF. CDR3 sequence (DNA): TGTGCCAGCAGCTTCCGGGGGACGGGCAGCACAGATACGCAGTATTTT. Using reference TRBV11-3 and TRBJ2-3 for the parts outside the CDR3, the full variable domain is EAGVVQSPRYKIIEKKQPVAFWCNPISGHNTLYWYLQNLGQGPELLIRYENEEAVDDSQLPKDRFSAERLKGVDSTLKIQPAELGDSAVYLCASSFRGTGSTDTQYFGPGTRLTVL.

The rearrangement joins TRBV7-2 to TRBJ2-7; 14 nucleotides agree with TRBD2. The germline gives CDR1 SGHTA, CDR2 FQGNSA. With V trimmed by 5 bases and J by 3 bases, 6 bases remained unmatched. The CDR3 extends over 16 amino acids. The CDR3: CASSPGLAGAGYEQYF. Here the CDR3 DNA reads TGTGCCAGCAGCCCGGGACTAGCGGGAGCCGGCTACGAGCAGTACTTC.

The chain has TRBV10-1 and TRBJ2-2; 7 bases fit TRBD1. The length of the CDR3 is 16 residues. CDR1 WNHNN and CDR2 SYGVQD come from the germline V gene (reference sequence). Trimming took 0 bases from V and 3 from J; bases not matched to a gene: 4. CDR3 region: CASSESGTEDTGELFF. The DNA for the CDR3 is TGCGCCAGCAGTGAGTCGGGGACAGAGGACACCGGGGAGCTGTTTTTT.

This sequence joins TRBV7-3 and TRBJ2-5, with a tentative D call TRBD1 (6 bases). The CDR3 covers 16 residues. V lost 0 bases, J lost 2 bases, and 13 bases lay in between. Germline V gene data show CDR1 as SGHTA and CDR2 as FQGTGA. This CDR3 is CASSLTGWGRQETQYF. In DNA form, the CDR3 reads TGTGCCAGCAGCTTAACCGGCTGGGGGCGACAAGAGACCCAGTACTTC.

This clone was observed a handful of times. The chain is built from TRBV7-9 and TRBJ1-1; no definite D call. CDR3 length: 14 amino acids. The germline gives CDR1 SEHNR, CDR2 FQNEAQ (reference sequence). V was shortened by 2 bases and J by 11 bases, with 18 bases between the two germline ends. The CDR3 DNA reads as TGTGCCAGCAGCTTAAATTCCGGGGTTTGGGATGCTTTCTTT. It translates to CASSLNSGVWDAFF.

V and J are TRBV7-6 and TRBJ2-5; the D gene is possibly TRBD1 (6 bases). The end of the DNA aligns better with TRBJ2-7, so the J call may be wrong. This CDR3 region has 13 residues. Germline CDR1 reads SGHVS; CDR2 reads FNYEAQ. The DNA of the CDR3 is TGTGCCAGCAGCTTGGCAATCAGGGGCGAGCAGTACTTC. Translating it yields CASSLAIRGEQYF.

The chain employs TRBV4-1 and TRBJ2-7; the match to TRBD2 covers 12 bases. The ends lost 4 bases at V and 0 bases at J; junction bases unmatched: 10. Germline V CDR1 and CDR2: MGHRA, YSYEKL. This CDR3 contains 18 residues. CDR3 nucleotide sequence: TGCGCCAGCAGCCCCGGACTAGCGGGGCCGGGGAGCTCCTACGAGCAGTACTTC. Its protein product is CASSPGLAGPGSSYEQYF.

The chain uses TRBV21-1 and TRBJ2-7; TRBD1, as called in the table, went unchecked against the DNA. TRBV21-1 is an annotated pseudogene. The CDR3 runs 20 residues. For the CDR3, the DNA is TGTGCCAGCAGCAAAGCCACTGACAGGGGCCATACGACCTGGGGCTACGAGCAGTACTTC. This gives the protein CASSKATDRGHTTWGYEQYF.

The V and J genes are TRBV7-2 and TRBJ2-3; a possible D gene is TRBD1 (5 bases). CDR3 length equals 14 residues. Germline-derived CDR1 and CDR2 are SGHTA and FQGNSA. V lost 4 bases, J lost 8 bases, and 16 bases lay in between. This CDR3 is CASSYVGPRVTQYF. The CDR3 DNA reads TGTGCCAGCAGCTATGTGGGGCCTAGGGTTACGCAGTATTTT.

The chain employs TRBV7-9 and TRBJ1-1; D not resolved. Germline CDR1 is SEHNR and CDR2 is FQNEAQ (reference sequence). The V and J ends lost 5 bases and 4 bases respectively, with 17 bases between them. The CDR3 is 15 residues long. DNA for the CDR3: TGTGCCAGCAGCCCGAGGGATCGTGTTGGCACTGAAGCTTTCTTT. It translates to CASSPRDRVGTEAFF.

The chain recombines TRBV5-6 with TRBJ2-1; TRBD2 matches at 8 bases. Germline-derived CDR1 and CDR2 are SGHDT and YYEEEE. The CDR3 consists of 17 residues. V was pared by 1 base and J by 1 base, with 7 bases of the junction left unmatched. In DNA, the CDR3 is TGTGCCAGCAGCTTGTGGGCCAGCGGGGGATCCTACAATGAGCAGTTCTTC. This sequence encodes CASSLWASGGSYNEQFF. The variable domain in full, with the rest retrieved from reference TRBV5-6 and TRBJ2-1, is DAGVTQSPTHLIKTRGQQVTLRCSPKSGHDTVSWYQQALGQGPQFIFQYYEEEERQRGNFPDRFSGHQFPNYSSELNVNALLLGDSALYLCASSLWASGGSYNEQFFGPGTRLTVL.